These T cell receptor beta chains were read from a single sample in a study of CD8 T cells in ankylosing spondylitis. TCRdb re-analysed the 5' RACE reads in MiXCR, keeping a single row per CDR3 protein. The sample has about 350,000 distinct CDR3 sequences; about 20% are singletons. Sequencing was done on a sample of blood, either unsorted or a sorted T cell fraction (not recorded which). The source of these receptors is a male donor with ankylosing spondylitis or in good health (not recorded which). The CDR3 runs from the conserved cysteine through the conserved F or W. Each record gives: D gene, CDR3 length, V gene, J gene, clone size, CDR3 protein, CDR3 DNA. D genes are given only for firm matches. Clone size appears in some rows only: once, few, many, or a class for an expanded clone.

D gene: TRBD2
CDR3 length: 14
V gene: TRBV11-2
J gene: TRBJ2-2
clone size: .
CDR3 protein: CASSSGLVSGELFF
CDR3 DNA: TGTGCCAGCAGCTCAGGACTAGTCTCCGGGGAGCTGTTTTTT

D gene: .
CDR3 length: 14
V gene: TRBV27
J gene: TRBJ2-7
clone size: many
CDR3 protein: CASSFGAASYEQYF
CDR3 DNA: TGTGCCAGCAGTTTTGGGGCAGCTTCCTACGAGCAGTACTTC

D gene: TRBD1
CDR3 length: 14
V gene: TRBV6-1
J gene: TRBJ2-2
clone size: .
CDR3 protein: CASWGQATTGELFF
CDR3 DNA: TGTGCCAGCTGGGGACAGGCCACCACCGGGGAGCTGTTTTTT

D gene: TRBD1
CDR3 length: 16
V gene: TRBV28
J gene: TRBJ2-3
clone size: .
CDR3 protein: CASSSQTGARTDTHYF
CDR3 DNA: TGTGCCAGCAGTTCCCAGACAGGGGCGAGGACAGATACGCATTATTTT

D gene: TRBD2
CDR3 length: 14
V gene: TRBV4-1
J gene: TRBJ2-1
clone size: many
CDR3 protein: CASSQGLAGNEQFF
CDR3 DNA: TGTGCCAGCAGCCAAGGACTAGCGGGCAATGAGCAGTTCTTC

D gene: .
CDR3 length: 15
V gene: TRBV20-1
J gene: TRBJ1-1
clone size: .
CDR3 protein: CSARDLSGWDTEAFF
CDR3 DNA: TGCAGTGCTAGAGATCTTTCCGGATGGGACACTGAAGCTTTCTTT

D gene: .
CDR3 length: 15
V gene: TRBV6-5
J gene: TRBJ1-1
clone size: .
CDR3 protein: CASSSTGSLNTEAFF
CDR3 DNA: TGTGCCAGCAGTTCCACCGGGTCCTTGAACACTGAAGCTTTCTTT

D gene: TRBD1
CDR3 length: 13
V gene: TRBV29-1
J gene: TRBJ2-7
clone size: few
CDR3 protein: CSAYEDRAYEQYF
CDR3 DNA: TGCAGCGCCTACGAAGACAGGGCCTACGAGCAGTACTTC

D gene: TRBD2
CDR3 length: 15
V gene: TRBV20-1
J gene: TRBJ2-7
clone size: .
CDR3 protein: CSARPREGGTYEQYF
CDR3 DNA: TGCAGTGCTAGACCCCGGGAGGGGGGTACCTACGAGCAGTACTTC

D gene: .
CDR3 length: 13
V gene: TRBV11-2
J gene: TRBJ2-3
clone size: .
CDR3 protein: CAGRAENTDTQYF
CDR3 DNA: TGTGCCGGCAGAGCGGAGAACACAGATACGCAGTATTTT

D gene: .
CDR3 length: 14
V gene: TRBV11-2
J gene: TRBJ2-5
clone size: .
CDR3 protein: CASRQEGTWETQYF
CDR3 DNA: TGTGCCAGCAGGCAAGAGGGCACGTGGGAGACCCAGTACTTC

D gene: TRBD2
CDR3 length: 16
V gene: TRBV4-2
J gene: TRBJ2-5
clone size: few
CDR3 protein: CASSQFSSGSQETQYF
CDR3 DNA: TGTGCCAGCAGCCAATTTTCTAGCGGTTCCCAAGAGACCCAGTACTTC

D gene: .
CDR3 length: 12
V gene: TRBV20-1
J gene: TRBJ2-3
clone size: few
CDR3 protein: CSAEGLAPTQYF
CDR3 DNA: TGCAGTGCTGAGGGCCTTGCCCCTACGCAGTATTTT

D gene: .
CDR3 length: 14
V gene: TRBV9
J gene: TRBJ2-5
clone size: .
CDR3 protein: CASSQRWGQETQYF
CDR3 DNA: TGTGCCAGCAGCCAGAGGTGGGGCCAAGAGACCCAGTACTTC

D gene: .
CDR3 length: 14
V gene: TRBV27
J gene: TRBJ1-2
clone size: .
CDR3 protein: CASSFGAGNYGYTF
CDR3 DNA: TGTGCCAGCAGTTTCGGAGCAGGGAACTATGGCTACACCTTC

D gene: .
CDR3 length: 13
V gene: TRBV27
J gene: TRBJ2-5
clone size: few
CDR3 protein: CASSSLSQETQYF
CDR3 DNA: TGTGCCAGCAGTTCACTAAGTCAAGAGACCCAGTACTTC

D gene: .
CDR3 length: 15
V gene: TRBV7-8
J gene: TRBJ2-1
clone size: .
CDR3 protein: CASSSGESSYNEQFF
CDR3 DNA: TGTGCCAGCAGTTCTGGGGAGAGCTCCTACAATGAGCAGTTCTTC

D gene: .
CDR3 length: 11
V gene: TRBV6-5
J gene: TRBJ2-5
clone size: .
CDR3 protein: CASKPKETQYF
CDR3 DNA: TGTGCCAGTAAGCCAAAAGAGACCCAGTACTTC

D gene: .
CDR3 length: 21
V gene: TRBV15
J gene: TRBJ2-6
clone size: few
CDR3 protein: CATSRAPEQGSARSGANVLTF
CDR3 DNA: TGTGCCACCAGCAGAGCCCCTGAGCAGGGATCAGCACGGTCTGGGGCCAACGTCCTGACTTTC

D gene: TRBD2
CDR3 length: 16
V gene: TRBV6-2/TRBV6-3
J gene: TRBJ2-5
clone size: few
CDR3 protein: CASSPWTSGGFETQYF
CDR3 DNA: TGTGCCAGCAGTCCCTGGACTAGCGGGGGTTTTGAGACCCAGTACTTC

D gene: TRBD2
CDR3 length: 18
V gene: TRBV9
J gene: TRBJ2-1
clone size: .
CDR3 protein: CASSVAGLAGGDYNEQFF
CDR3 DNA: TGTGCCAGCAGCGTAGCGGGGTTAGCGGGGGGAGATTACAATGAGCAGTTCTTC

D gene: .
CDR3 length: 14
V gene: TRBV5-6
J gene: TRBJ2-7
clone size: .
CDR3 protein: CASSYKQSSYEQYF
CDR3 DNA: TGTGCCAGCAGCTACAAACAGAGCTCCTACGAGCAGTACTTC

D gene: TRBD2
CDR3 length: 16
V gene: TRBV9
J gene: TRBJ2-7
clone size: .
CDR3 protein: CASSPGGVQDKYEQYF
CDR3 DNA: TGTGCCAGCAGCCCCGGGGGGGTTCAGGACAAATACGAGCAGTACTTC

D gene: .
CDR3 length: 14
V gene: TRBV2
J gene: TRBJ2-1
clone size: .
CDR3 protein: CASSEGLGYNEQFF
CDR3 DNA: TGTGCCAGCAGTGAGGGCCTCGGATACAATGAGCAGTTCTTC

D gene: .
CDR3 length: 15
V gene: TRBV6-5
J gene: TRBJ2-1
clone size: few
CDR3 protein: CASSYSTQGYNEQFF
CDR3 DNA: TGTGCCAGCAGTTACTCGACGCAGGGGTACAATGAGCAGTTCTTC

D gene: .
CDR3 length: 15
V gene: TRBV20-1
J gene: TRBJ2-7
clone size: .
CDR3 protein: CSATQSRGATYEQYF
CDR3 DNA: TGCAGTGCTACTCAGAGTAGGGGGGCTACCTACGAGCAGTACTTC

D gene: TRBD2
CDR3 length: 15
V gene: TRBV11-2
J gene: TRBJ2-1
clone size: few
CDR3 protein: CASSLFLAGDPEQFF
CDR3 DNA: TGTGCCAGCAGCTTATTCCTAGCGGGGGACCCCGAGCAGTTCTTC

D gene: TRBD1
CDR3 length: 15
V gene: TRBV9
J gene: TRBJ2-3
clone size: .
CDR3 protein: CASSVEQGAPDTQYF
CDR3 DNA: TGTGCCAGCAGCGTAGAACAGGGGGCACCAGATACGCAGTATTTT

D gene: TRBD2
CDR3 length: 14
V gene: TRBV2
J gene: TRBJ2-7
clone size: .
CDR3 protein: CASGLAGGPYEQYF
CDR3 DNA: TGTGCCAGCGGACTAGCGGGGGGTCCCTACGAGCAGTACTTC

D gene: .
CDR3 length: 12
V gene: TRBV15
J gene: TRBJ2-2
clone size: few
CDR3 protein: CATSQGTGELFF
CDR3 DNA: TGTGCCACATCACAGGGCACCGGGGAGCTGTTTTTT

D gene: TRBD1
CDR3 length: 14
V gene: TRBV7-9
J gene: TRBJ2-7
clone size: few
CDR3 protein: CASSPQGTSYEQYF
CDR3 DNA: TGTGCCAGCAGTCCACAGGGGACCTCCTACGAGCAGTACTTC

D gene: TRBD1
CDR3 length: 16
V gene: TRBV12-3/TRBV12-4
J gene: TRBJ2-5
clone size: .
CDR3 protein: CASSFRGTGIQETQYF
CDR3 DNA: TGTGCCAGCAGTTTTCGTGGGACAGGAATCCAAGAGACCCAGTACTTC

D gene: .
CDR3 length: 13
V gene: TRBV30
J gene: TRBJ2-5
clone size: .
CDR3 protein: CAWREIADSFKYF
CDR3 DNA: TGTGCCTGGAGGGAGATAGCGGACTCCTTCAAGTACTTC

D gene: .
CDR3 length: 10
V gene: TRBV7-8
J gene: TRBJ2-2
clone size: .
CDR3 protein: CASSLRELFF
CDR3 DNA: TGTGCCAGCAGCTTAAGGGAGCTGTTTTTT

D gene: .
CDR3 length: 13
V gene: TRBV29-1
J gene: TRBJ2-7
clone size: .
CDR3 protein: CSVVPGPLWEQYF
CDR3 DNA: TGCAGCGTTGTACCGGGGCCCCTTTGGGAGCAGTACTTC

D gene: .
CDR3 length: 12
V gene: TRBV12-3/TRBV12-4
J gene: TRBJ2-7
clone size: many
CDR3 protein: CASSLGAYEQYF
CDR3 DNA: TGTGCCAGCAGTTTAGGGGCCTACGAGCAGTACTTC

D gene: TRBD2
CDR3 length: 14
V gene: TRBV20-1
J gene: TRBJ2-1
clone size: few
CDR3 protein: CSAAGLADYNEQFF
CDR3 DNA: TGCAGTGCTGCGGGACTAGCGGATTACAATGAGCAGTTCTTC

D gene: TRBD2
CDR3 length: 18
V gene: TRBV2
J gene: TRBJ2-1
clone size: once
CDR3 protein: CASSERASGGPSDNEQFF
CDR3 DNA: TGTGCCAGCAGTGAGAGGGCTAGCGGGGGACCTAGCGACAATGAGCAGTTCTTC

D gene: TRBD1
CDR3 length: 15
V gene: TRBV20-1
J gene: TRBJ2-7
clone size: few
CDR3 protein: CSAREWDRGLHEQYF
CDR3 DNA: TGCAGTGCTAGAGAGTGGGACAGGGGGCTCCACGAGCAGTACTTC

D gene: TRBD1
CDR3 length: 15
V gene: TRBV27
J gene: TRBJ2-7
clone size: .
CDR3 protein: CASSLGQGSGYEQYF
CDR3 DNA: TGTGCCAGCAGTTTGGGACAGGGGTCAGGCTACGAGCAGTACTTC

D gene: .
CDR3 length: 14
V gene: TRBV7-3
J gene: TRBJ2-7
clone size: .
CDR3 protein: CASSLQDSSYEQYF
CDR3 DNA: TGTGCCAGCAGCTTACAGGACAGTTCCTACGAGCAGTACTTC

D gene: .
CDR3 length: 16
V gene: TRBV25-1
J gene: TRBJ2-7
clone size: .
CDR3 protein: CASSASGTPASYEQYF
CDR3 DNA: TGTGCCAGCAGTGCCTCCGGGACTCCAGCCTCCTACGAGCAGTACTTC

D gene: TRBD2
CDR3 length: 16
V gene: TRBV4-1
J gene: TRBJ2-3
clone size: few
CDR3 protein: CASSPRAGGSTDTQYF
CDR3 DNA: TGCGCCAGCAGCCCCCGGGCGGGGGGGTCCACAGATACGCAGTATTTT

D gene: .
CDR3 length: 15
V gene: TRBV5-6
J gene: TRBJ2-3
clone size: .
CDR3 protein: CASSLVGNAADTQYF
CDR3 DNA: TGTGCCAGCAGCTTGGTAGGCAATGCGGCAGATACGCAGTATTTT

D gene: TRBD1
CDR3 length: 16
V gene: TRBV6-5
J gene: TRBJ2-1
clone size: .
CDR3 protein: CASSPDRGSTYNEQFF
CDR3 DNA: TGTGCCAGCAGCCCGGACAGGGGTTCCACTTACAATGAGCAGTTCTTC